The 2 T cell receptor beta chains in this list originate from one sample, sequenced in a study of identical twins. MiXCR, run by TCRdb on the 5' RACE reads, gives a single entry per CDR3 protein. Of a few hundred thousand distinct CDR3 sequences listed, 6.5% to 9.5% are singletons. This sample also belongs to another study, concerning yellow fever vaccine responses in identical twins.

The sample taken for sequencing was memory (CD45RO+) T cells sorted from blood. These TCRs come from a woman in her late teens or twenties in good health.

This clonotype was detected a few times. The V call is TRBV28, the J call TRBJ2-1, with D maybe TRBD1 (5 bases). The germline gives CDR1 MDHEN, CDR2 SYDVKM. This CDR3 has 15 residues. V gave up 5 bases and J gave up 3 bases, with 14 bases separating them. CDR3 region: CASSTISTDYNEQFF. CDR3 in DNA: TGTGCCAGCAGTACCATCTCGACAGACTACAATGAGCAGTTCTTC.

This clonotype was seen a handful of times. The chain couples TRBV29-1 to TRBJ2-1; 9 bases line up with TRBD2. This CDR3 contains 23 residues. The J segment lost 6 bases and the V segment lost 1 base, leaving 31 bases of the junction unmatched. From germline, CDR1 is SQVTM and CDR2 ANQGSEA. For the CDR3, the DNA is TGCAGCGTTGAAGGTCTACAGGGACCTACTAAGTGGCGGGAGGGCCGTTTTGGCAATGAGCAGTTCTTC. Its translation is CSVEGLQGPTKWREGRFGNEQFF.